This T cell receptor (beta chain) was recorded in a study of molecular identifiers for immune sequencing clone quantification. Turning to the study itself: Replicate RNA from 20,000 or 100,000 naive CD8 T cells formed five aliquots; four were sequenced. Study findings and constraints: Clones with over 20 RNA copies captured over 98% of effector molecules but under 1% of naive ones.

Sorting recovered naive CD8 T cells on a CD8+CD4-CCR7+CD45RA+ profile. The germline V gene encodes CDR1 SGHRS and CDR2 YFSETQ. CDR3 length equals 13 residues. V was shortened by 1 base and J by 5 bases, with 10 bases between the two germline ends. This clonotype was seen many times. Its antigen is as yet unknown. Generation of bulk TCR libraries relied on previously described methods and listed TCR primers. TCRdb used MiXCR to reprocess the PCR reads, holding one entry per CDR3 protein. Seen here are over 550,000 distinct CDR3 sequences, roughly 27% observed once, and the top ten hold 0.6% to 0.9%. This sequence was found in a human donor in good health. Some libraries in this study had Jurkat cell RNA spiked in. The V gene is TRBV5-1, the J gene TRBJ2-7; D unclear. The sample was naive CD8+ T cells from blood, with Jurkat cell RNA spiked in. Documented subset: FACS-sorted CD8+CD4-CCR7+CD45RA+ naive T cells. CDR3 nucleotides: TGCGCCAGCAGCTTGATGCGTTCCGACGAGCAGTACTTC. Its protein is CASSLMRSDEQYF. Full variable domain (missing parts from reference TRBV5-1 and TRBJ2-7): KAGVTQTPRYLIKTRGQQVTLSCSPISGHRSVSWYQQTPGQGLQFLFEYFSETQRNKGNFPGRFSGRQFSNSRSEMNVSTLELGDSALYLCASSLMRSDEQYFGPGTRLTVT.